This entry concerns a single T cell receptor beta chain. This sample stems from a study of cytomegalovirus exposure and HLA in healthy donors. Both 60 Vbeta primers and 13 Jbeta primers went into the PCR. Here immunoSEQ multiplex PCR was the method, and the copy in TCRdb shows in-frame clones only, minus some. The table records about 200,000 clones, approximately 83% of them present only once. The specimen was PBMCs. The TCR was taken from a boy aged 2 to 9 in good health and CMV-seronegative.

The CDR3 bases are TGTGCCAGCAGTCCTTACACCGGGACAGCAGACTCCTACGAGCAGTACTTC. It codes for CASSPYTGTADSYEQYF. This chain connects TRBV27 to TRBJ2-5; 7 nucleotides match TRBD1. The J call is in doubt because the DNA end fits TRBJ2-7 better. Germline V lookup: CDR1 MNHEY, CDR2 SMNVEV (reference sequence). The CDR3 extends over 17 amino acids.